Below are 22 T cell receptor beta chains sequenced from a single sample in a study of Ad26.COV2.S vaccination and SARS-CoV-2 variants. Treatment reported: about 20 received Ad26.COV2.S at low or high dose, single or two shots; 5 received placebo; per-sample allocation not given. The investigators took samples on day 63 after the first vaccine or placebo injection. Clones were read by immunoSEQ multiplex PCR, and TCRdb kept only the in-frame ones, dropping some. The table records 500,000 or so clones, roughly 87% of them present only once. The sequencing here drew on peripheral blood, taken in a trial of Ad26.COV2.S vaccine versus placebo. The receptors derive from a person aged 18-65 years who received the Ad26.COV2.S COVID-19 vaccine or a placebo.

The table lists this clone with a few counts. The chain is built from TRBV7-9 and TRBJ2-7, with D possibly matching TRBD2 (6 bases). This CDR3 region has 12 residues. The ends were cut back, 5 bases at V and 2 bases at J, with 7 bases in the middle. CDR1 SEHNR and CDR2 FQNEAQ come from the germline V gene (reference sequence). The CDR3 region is CASSAGPYEQYF. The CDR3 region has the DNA TGTGCCAGCAGCGCGGGACCCTACGAGCAGTACTTC. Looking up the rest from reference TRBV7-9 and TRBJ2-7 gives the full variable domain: DTGVSQNPRHKITKRGQNVTFRCDPISEHNRLYWYRQTLGQGPEFLTYFQNEAQLEKSRLLSDRFSAERPKGSFSTLEIQRTEQGDSAMYLCASSAGPYEQYFGPGTRLTVT.

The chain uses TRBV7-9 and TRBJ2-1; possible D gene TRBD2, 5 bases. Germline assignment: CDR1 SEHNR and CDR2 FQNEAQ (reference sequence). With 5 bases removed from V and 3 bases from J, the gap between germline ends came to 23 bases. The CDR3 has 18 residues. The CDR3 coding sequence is TGTGCCAGCAGCCGGATCTGGAAGACGGGGAGCCGCTACAATGAGCAGTTCTTC. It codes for CASSRIWKTGSRYNEQFF.

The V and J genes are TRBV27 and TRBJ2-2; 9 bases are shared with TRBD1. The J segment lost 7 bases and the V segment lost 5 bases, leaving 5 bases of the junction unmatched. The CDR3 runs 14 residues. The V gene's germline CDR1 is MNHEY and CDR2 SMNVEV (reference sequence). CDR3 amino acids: CASSLGTGYGELFF. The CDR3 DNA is TGTGCCAGCAGTCTGGGGACAGGGTACGGGGAGCTGTTTTTT.

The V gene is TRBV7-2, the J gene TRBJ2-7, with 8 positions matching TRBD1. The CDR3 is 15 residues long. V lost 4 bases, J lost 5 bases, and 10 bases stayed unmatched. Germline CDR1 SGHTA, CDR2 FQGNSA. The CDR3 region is CASSSDGQGWDEQYF. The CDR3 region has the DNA TGTGCCAGCAGCTCCGATGGACAGGGATGGGACGAGCAGTACTTC.

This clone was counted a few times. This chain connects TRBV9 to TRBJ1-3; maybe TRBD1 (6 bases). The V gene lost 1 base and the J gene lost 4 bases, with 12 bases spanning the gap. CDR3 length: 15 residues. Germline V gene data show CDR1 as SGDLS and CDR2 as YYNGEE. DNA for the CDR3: TGTGCCAGCAGCGTATATACAGGGCAAGGAAACACCATATATTTT. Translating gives CASSVYTGQGNTIYF.

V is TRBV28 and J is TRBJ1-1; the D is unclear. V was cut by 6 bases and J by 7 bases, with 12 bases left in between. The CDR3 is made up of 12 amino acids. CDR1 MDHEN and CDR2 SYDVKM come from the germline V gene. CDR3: CASSDSRVEAFF. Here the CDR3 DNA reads TGTGCCAGCAGCGACTCTCGGGTTGAAGCTTTCTTT.

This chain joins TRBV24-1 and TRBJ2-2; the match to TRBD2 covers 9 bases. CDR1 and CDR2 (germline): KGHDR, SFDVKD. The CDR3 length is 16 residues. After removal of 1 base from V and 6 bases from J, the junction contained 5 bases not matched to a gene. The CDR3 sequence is CATSDFGGRGPGELFF. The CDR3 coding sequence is TGTGCCACCAGTGATTTCGGCGGGAGGGGTCCCGGGGAGCTGTTTTTT.

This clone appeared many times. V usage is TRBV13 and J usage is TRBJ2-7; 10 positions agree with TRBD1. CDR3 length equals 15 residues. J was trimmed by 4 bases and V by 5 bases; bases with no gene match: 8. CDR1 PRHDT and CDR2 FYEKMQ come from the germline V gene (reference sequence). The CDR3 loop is CASSTQGQGSYEQYF. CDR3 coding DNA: TGTGCCAGCAGCACCCAGGGACAGGGGTCTTACGAGCAGTACTTC.

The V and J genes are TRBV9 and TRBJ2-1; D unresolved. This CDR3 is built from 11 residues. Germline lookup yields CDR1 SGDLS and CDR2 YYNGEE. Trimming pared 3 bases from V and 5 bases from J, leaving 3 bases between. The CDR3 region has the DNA TGTGCCAGCAGCGCGAACAATGAGCAGTTCTTC. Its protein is CASSANNEQFF.

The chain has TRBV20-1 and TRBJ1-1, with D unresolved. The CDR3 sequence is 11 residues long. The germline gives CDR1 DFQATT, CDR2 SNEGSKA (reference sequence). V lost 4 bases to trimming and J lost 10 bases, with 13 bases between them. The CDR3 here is CSATVPQRAFF. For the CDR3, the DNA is TGCAGTGCTACCGTCCCCCAGAGAGCTTTCTTT.

CDR3 in amino acids: CASRDISNYGYTF. The CDR3 bases are TGTGCCTCCCGGGACATCTCTAACTATGGCTACACCTTC. This chain links TRBV10-3 with TRBJ1-2; TRBD1 is a possible D gene (6 bases). The V gene lost 11 bases and the J gene lost 0 bases, with 13 bases spanning the gap. This CDR3 contains 13 residues. Germline-derived CDR1 and CDR2 are ENHRY and SYGVKD.

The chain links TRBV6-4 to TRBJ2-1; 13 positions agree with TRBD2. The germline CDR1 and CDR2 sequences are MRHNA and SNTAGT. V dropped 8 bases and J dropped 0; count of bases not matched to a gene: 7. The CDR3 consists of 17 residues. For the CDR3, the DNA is TGTGCCAGCTCGAAACTAGCGGGGGGGAGCTCCTACAATGAGCAGTTCTTC. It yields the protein CASSKLAGGSSYNEQFF.

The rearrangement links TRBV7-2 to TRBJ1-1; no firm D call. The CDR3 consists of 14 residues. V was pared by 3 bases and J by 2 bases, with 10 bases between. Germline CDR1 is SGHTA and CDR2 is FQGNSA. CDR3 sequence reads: CASSFGQHNTEAFF. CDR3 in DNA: TGTGCCAGCAGCTTCGGTCAGCATAACACTGAAGCTTTCTTT.

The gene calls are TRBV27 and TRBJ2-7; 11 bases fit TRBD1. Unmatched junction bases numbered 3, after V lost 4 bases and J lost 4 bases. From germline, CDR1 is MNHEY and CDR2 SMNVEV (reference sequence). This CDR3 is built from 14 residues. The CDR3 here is CASSYGTGGYEQYF. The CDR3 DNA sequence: TGTGCCAGCAGTTACGGGACAGGGGGGTACGAGCAGTACTTC.

The CDR3 region is CSVAGPAKGDYEQYF. CDR3 coding DNA: TGCAGCGTTGCCGGTCCGGCCAAGGGGGACTACGAGCAGTACTTC. The chain is built from TRBV29-1 and TRBJ2-7; D is possibly TRBD1 (6 bases). This CDR3 has 15 residues. Per the germline V gene, CDR1 is SQVTM and CDR2 is ANQGSEA. With 4 bases removed from V and 3 bases from J, the gap between germline ends came to 19 bases.

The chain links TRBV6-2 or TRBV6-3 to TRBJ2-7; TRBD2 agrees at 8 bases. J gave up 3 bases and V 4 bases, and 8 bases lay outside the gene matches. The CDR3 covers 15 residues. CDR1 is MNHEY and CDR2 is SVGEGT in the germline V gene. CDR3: CASSSQREFVYEQYF. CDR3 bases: TGTGCCAGCAGTTCTCAGCGGGAGTTTGTCTACGAGCAGTACTTC.

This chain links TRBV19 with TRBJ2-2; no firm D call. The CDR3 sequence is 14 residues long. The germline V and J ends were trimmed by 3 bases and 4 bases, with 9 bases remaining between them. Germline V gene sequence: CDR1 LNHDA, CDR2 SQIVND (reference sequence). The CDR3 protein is CASSIGRSTGELFF. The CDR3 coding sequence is TGTGCCAGTAGTATCGGGCGGTCCACCGGGGAGCTGTTTTTT. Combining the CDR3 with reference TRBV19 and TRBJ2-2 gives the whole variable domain DGGITQSPKYLFRKEGQNVTLSCEQNLNHDAMYWYRQDPGQGLRLIYYSQIVNDFQKGDIAEGYSVSREKKESFPLTVTSAQKNPTAFYLCASSIGRSTGELFFGEGSRLTVL.

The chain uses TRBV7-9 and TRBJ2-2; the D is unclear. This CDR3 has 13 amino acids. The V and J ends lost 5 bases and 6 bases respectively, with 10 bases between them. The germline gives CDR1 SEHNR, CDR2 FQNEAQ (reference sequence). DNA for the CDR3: TGTGCCAGCAGCCCAGCTTGGGCCGGGGAGCTGTTTTTT. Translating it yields CASSPAWAGELFF. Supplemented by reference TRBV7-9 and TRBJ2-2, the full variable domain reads DTGVSQNPRHKITKRGQNVTFRCDPISEHNRLYWYRQTLGQGPEFLTYFQNEAQLEKSRLLSDRFSAERPKGSFSTLEIQRTEQGDSAMYLCASSPAWAGELFFGEGSRLTVL.

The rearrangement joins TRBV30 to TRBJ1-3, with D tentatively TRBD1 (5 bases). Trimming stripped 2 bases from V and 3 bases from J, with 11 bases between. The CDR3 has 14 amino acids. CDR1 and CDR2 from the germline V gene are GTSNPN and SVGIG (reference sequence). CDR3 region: CAWSLGGFGNTIYF. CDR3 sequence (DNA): TGTGCCTGGAGTCTGGGGGGTTTTGGAAACACCATATATTTT.

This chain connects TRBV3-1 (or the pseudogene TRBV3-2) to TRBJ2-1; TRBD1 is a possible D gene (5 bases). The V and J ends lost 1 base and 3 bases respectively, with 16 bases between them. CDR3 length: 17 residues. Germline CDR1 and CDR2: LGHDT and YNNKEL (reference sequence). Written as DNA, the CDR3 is TGTGCCAGCAGCCAAGGGACAAGGTGGGCTATCTACAATGAGCAGTTCTTC. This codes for CASSQGTRWAIYNEQFF.

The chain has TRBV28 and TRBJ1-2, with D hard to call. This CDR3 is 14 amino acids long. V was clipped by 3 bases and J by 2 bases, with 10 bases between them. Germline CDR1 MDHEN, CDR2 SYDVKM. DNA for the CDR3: TGTGCCAGCAGTTTCCCCGCACCCAACTATGGCTACACCTTC. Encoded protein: CASSFPAPNYGYTF.

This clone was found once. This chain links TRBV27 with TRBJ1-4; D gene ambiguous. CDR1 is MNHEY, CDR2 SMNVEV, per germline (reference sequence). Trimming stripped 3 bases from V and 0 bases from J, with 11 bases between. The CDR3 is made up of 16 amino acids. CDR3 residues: CASSFRPAATNEKLFF. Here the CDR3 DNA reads TGTGCCAGCAGTTTTCGTCCGGCAGCAACTAATGAAAAACTGTTTTTT.